This TCR beta chain was documented in a study of graft-versus-host responses after intestinal transplantation. Study-wide points: Maximum circulating GvH clone levels tracked with early post-transplant HvG decreases.

Of note for this clone: The antigen remains unidentified.

The assay was immunoSEQ multiplex PCR, and TCRdb's table has in-frame clones only and misses some. The table records approximately 94,000 clones, roughly 84% of them present only once. There are 14 residues in the CDR3. Germline CDR1 is MNHEY and CDR2 is SMNVEV (reference sequence). Trimming took 2 bases from V and 9 from J, leaving 17 bases between them. This rearrangement joins TRBV27 to TRBJ2-7; a possible D gene is TRBD1 (5 bases). The sequence derives from a human donor who was the organ donor for an intestinal transplant. The sequencing used unstimulated CD4+ T cells sorted from spleen or lymph node cells, collected before transplant. This CDR3 reads CASSLARAPLMQYF. Here the CDR3 DNA reads TGTGCCAGCAGTTTAGCCAGGGCCCCCTTAATGCAGTACTTC.